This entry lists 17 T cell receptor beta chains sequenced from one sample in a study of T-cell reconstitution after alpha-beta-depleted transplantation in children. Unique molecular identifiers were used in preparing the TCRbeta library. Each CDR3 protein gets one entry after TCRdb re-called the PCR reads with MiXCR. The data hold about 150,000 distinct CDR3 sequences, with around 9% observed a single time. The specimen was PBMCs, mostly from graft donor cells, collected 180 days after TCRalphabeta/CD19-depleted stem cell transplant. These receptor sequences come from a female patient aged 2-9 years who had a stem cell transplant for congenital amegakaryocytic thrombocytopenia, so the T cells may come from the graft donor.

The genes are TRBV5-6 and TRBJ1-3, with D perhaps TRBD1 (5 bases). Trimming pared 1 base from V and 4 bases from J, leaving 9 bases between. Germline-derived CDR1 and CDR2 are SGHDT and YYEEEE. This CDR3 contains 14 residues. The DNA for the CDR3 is TGTGCCAGCAGCTTGCAGGGCAAAGGAAACACCATATATTTT. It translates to CASSLQGKGNTIYF.

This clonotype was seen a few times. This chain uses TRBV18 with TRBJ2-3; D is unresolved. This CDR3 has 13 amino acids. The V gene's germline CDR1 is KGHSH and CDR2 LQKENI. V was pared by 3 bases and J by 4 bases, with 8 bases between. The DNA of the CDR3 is TGTGCCAGCTCACCCTACCTTTCAGATACGCAGTATTTT. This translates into CASSPYLSDTQYF.

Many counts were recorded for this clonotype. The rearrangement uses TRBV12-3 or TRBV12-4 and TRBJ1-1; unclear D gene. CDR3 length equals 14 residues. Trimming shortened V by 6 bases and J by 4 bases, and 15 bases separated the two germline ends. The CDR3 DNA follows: TGTGCCAGCAGGGCGCCGGGGTGGCTCACTGAAGCTTTCTTT. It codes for CASRAPGWLTEAFF.

The CDR3 DNA follows: TGTGCCAGCAGCCAAAGTTCGATCTCTGGAAACACCATATATTTT. Amino acids: CASSQSSISGNTIYF. The chain uses TRBV4-2 and TRBJ1-3; no firm D call. Germline assignment: CDR1 LGHNA and CDR2 YNFKEQ. This CDR3 region has 15 residues. The V end was cut by 2 bases, the J end by 0 bases, with 8 bases between.

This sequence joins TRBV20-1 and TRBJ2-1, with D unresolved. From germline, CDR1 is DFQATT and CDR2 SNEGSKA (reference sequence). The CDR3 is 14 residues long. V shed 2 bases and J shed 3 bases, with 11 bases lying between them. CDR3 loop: CSARKTDDYNEQFF. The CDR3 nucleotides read TGCAGTGCTAGAAAGACCGACGACTACAATGAGCAGTTCTTC.

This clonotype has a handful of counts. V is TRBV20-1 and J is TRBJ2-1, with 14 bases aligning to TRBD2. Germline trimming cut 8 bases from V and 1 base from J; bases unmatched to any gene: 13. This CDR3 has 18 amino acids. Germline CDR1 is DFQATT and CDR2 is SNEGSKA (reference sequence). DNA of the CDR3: TGCAGTTCCACGGGACTAGCGGGAGTAAAGGGTTCCTACAATGAGCAGTTCTTC. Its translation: CSSTGLAGVKGSYNEQFF.

CDR3 sequence (DNA): TGTGCCAGCAGCCAAGCTGAGGGTCTAACAGATACGCAGTATTTT. Its translation: CASSQAEGLTDTQYF. This chain connects TRBV4-2 to TRBJ2-3; perhaps TRBD2 as D (5 bases). V lost 1 base and J 3 bases, leaving 11 bases between the germline ends. Germline V lookup: CDR1 LGHNA, CDR2 YNFKEQ. This CDR3 is built from 15 residues.

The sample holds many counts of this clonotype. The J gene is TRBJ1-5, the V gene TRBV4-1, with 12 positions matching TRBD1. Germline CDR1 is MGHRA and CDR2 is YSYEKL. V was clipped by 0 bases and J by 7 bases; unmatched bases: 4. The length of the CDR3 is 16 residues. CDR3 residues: CASSQEGTGGVQPQHF. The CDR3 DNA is TGCGCCAGCAGCCAAGAAGGGACAGGGGGCGTCCAGCCCCAGCATTTT.

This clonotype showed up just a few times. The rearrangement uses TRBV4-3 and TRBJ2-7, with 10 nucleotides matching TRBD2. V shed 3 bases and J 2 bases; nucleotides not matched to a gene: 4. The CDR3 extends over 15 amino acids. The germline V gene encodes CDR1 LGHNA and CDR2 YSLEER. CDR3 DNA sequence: TGCGCCAGCAGCCAGGGACTAGCGAATACCTACGAGCAGTACTTC. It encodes CASSQGLANTYEQYF.

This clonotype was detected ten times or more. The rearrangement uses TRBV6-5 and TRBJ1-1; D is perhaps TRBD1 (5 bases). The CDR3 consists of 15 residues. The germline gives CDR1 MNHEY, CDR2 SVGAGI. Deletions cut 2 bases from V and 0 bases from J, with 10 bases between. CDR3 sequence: CASSYTPTVNTEAFF. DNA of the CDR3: TGTGCCAGCAGTTACACACCGACAGTGAACACTGAAGCTTTCTTT.

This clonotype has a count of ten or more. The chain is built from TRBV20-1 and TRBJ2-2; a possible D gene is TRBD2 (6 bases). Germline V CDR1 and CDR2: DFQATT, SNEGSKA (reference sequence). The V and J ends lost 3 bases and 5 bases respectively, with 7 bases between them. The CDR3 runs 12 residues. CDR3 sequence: CSASGGTGELFF. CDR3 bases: TGCAGTGCTAGCGGAGGGACCGGGGAGCTGTTTTTT.

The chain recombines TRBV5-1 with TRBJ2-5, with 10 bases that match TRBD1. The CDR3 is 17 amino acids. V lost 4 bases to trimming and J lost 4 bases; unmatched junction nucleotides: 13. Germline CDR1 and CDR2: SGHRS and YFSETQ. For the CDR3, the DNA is TGCGCCAGCAGCCCGACGCCGGGACAGGGGATGGGAGAGACCCAGTACTTC. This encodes CASSPTPGQGMGETQYF.

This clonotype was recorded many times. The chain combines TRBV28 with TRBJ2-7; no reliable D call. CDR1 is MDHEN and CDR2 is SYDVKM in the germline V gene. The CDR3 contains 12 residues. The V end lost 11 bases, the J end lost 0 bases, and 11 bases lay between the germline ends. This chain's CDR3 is CARSRVSYEQYF. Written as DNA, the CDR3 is TGTGCCCGCTCACGGGTCTCCTACGAGCAGTACTTC. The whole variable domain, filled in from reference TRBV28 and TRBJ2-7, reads DVKVTQSSRYLVKRTGEKVFLECVQDMDHENMFWYRQDPGLGLRLIYFSYDVKMKEKGDIPEGYSVSREKKERFSLILESASTNQTSMYLCARSRVSYEQYFGPGTRLTVT.

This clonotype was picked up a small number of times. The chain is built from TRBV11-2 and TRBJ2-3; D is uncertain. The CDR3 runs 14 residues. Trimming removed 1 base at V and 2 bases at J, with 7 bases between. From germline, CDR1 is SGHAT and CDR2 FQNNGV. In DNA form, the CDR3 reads TGTGCCAGCAGCTTAGGGCCGCTCACAGATACGCAGTATTTT. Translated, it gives CASSLGPLTDTQYF.

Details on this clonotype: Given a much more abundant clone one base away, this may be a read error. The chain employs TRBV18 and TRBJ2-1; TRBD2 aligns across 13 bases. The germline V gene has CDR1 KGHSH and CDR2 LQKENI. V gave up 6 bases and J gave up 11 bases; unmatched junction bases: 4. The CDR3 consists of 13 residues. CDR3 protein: CASSTSGRMQQFF. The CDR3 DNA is TGTGCCAGCTCGACTAGCGGGAGGATGCAGCAGTTCTTC.

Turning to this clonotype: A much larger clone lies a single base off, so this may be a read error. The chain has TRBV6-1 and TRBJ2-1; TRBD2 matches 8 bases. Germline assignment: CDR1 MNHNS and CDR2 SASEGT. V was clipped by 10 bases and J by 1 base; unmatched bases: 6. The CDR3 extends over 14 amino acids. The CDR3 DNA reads TGTGCCAACATGAAGCGGGGGTCCTACAATGAGCAGTTCTTC. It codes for CANMKRGSYNEQFF.

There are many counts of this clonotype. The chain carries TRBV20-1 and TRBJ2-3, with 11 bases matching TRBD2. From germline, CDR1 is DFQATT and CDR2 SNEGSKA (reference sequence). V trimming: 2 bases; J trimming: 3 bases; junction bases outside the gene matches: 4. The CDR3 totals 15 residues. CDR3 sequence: CSARPGTSGTDTQYF. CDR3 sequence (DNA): TGCAGTGCTAGACCCGGGACTAGCGGAACAGATACGCAGTATTTT.